This is a list of T cell receptor beta chains from one sample in a study of T cell repertoires in cytomegalovirus infection. TCRdb processed the reads anew with MiXCR; each CDR3 protein has one entry. This table holds approximately 500,000 distinct CDR3 sequences, around 27% found once. The sequencing input was PBMCs. The receptor set was obtained from a human donor in good health (CMV status not recorded). Some clones in this sample may be carry-over from other donors' samples. CDR3s include the opening cysteine and the closing phenylalanine or tryptophan. The D gene is left open where the match is weak. Size values are once, few and many counts, or a class for expanded clones, and some rows have none.

many	.	TRBV7-2	TRBJ2-2	TGTGCCAGCAGCTTAAGTCGTGACCTACTGAACACCGGGGAGCTGTTTTTT	CASSLSRDLLNTGELFF
.	TRBD2	TRBV20-1	TRBJ2-5	TGCAGTGCTAGGCCCGGACTAGCCCTAGAGACCCAGTACTTC	CSARPGLALETQYF
many	.	TRBV7-8	TRBJ2-4	TGTGCCAGCAGCTCTAGTCGGCCCAAAAACATTCAGTACTTC	CASSSSRPKNIQYF
.	.	TRBV12-3/TRBV12-4	TRBJ1-2	TGTGCCAGCAGTTTTGGGGGGGATGGCTACACCTTC	CASSFGGDGYTF
.	.	TRBV19	TRBJ2-1	TGTGCCAGACCTGTTTCCCAGCGAGACAATGAGCAGTTCTTC	CARPVSQRDNEQFF
few	TRBD2	TRBV7-2	TRBJ2-1	TGTGCCAGCAGCCGGAGCGGGAGGGAACTCTACAATGAGCAGTTCTTC	CASSRSGRELYNEQFF
few	.	TRBV10-3	TRBJ1-2	TGTGCCATCAGTGAAAGAGGGTCGGCGGGGGACTATGGCTACACCTTC	CAISERGSAGDYGYTF
many	.	TRBV7-2	TRBJ1-1	TGTGCCAGCAGCAACGGACAGAGGAACACTGAAGCTTTCTTT	CASSNGQRNTEAFF
many	TRBD2	TRBV7-2	TRBJ2-1	TGTGCCAGCAGCCAGTCCTCTAGCGGGAGTGGGGAGCAGTTCTTC	CASSQSSSGSGEQFF
many	.	TRBV7-2	TRBJ1-1	TGTGCCAGCAGCTTACCGAAGGGGGGAGCGAGCACTGAAGCTTTCTTT	CASSLPKGGASTEAFF